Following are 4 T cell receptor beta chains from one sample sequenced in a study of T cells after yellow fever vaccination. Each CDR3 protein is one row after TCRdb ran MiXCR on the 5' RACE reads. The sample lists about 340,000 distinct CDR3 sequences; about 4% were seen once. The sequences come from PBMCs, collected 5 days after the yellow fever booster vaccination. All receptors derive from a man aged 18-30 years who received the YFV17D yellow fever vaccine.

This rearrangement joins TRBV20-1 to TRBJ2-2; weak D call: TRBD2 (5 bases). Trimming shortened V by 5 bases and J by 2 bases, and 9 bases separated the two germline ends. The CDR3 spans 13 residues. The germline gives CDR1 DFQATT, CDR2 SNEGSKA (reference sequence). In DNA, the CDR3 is TGCAGTGCTGTTCGGGGTAACACCGGGGAGCTGTTTTTT. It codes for CSAVRGNTGELFF.

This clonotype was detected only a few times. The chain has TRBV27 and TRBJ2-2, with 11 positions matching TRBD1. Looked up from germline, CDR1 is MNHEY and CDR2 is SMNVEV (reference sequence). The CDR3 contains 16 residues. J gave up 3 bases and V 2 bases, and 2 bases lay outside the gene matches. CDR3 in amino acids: CASSLGQGAHTGELFF. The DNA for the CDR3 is TGTGCCAGCAGTTTAGGACAGGGGGCGCACACCGGGGAGCTGTTTTTT.

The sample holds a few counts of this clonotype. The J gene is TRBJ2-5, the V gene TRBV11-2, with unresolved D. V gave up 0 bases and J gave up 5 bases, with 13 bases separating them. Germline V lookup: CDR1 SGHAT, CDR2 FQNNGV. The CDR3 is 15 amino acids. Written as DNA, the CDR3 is TGTGCCAGCAGCTTAGAACTCGCCGACGCGGAGACCCAGTACTTC. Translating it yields CASSLELADAETQYF. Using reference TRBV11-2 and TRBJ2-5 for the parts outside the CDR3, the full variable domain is EAGVAQSPRYKIIEKRQSVAFWCNPISGHATLYWYQQILGQGPKLLIQFQNNGVVDDSQLPKDRFSAERLKGVDSTLKIQPAKLEDSAVYLCASSLELADAETQYFGPGTRLLVL.

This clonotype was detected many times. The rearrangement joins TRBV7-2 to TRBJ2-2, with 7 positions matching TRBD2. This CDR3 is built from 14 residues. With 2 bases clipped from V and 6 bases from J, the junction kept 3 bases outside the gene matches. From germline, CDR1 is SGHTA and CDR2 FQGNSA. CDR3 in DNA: TGTGCCAGCAGCTTAAGCGGGGAGGCCGGGGAGCTGTTTTTT. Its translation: CASSLSGEAGELFF. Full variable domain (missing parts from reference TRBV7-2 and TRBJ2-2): GAGVSQSPSNKVTEKGKDVELRCDPISGHTALYWYRQSLGQGLEFLIYFQGNSAPDKSGLPSDRFSAERTGGSVSTLTIQRTQQEDSAVYLCASSLSGEAGELFFGEGSRLTVL.